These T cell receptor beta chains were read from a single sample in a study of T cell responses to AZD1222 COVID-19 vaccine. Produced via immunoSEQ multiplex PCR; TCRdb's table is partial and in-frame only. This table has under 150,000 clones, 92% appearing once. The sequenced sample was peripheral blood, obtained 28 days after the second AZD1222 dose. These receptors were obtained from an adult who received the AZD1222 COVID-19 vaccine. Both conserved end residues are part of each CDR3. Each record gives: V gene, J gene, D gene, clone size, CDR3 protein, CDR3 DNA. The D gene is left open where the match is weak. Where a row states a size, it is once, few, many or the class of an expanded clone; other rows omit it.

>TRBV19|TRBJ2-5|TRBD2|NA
CASSVPGTSGGTQYF
TGTGCCAGTAGTGTCCCCGGGACTAGCGGGGGTACCCAGTACTTC
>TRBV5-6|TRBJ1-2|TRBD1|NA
CASSLTGGGGYTF
TGTGCCAGCAGCTTGACAGGGGGCGGTGGCTACACCTTC
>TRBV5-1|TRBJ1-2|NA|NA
CASSTEGLTYGYTF
TGCGCCAGCAGCACGGAAGGACTTACCTATGGCTACACCTTC
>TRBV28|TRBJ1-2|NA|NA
CASSLLGVGYTF
TGTGCCAGCAGTTTATTAGGGGTCGGCTACACCTTC
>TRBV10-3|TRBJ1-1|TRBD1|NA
CAIQGALNTEAFF
TGTGCCATACAGGGGGCCTTAAACACTGAAGCTTTCTTT
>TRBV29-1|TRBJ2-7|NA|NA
CSVSWGISYEQYF
TGCAGCGTTTCCTGGGGGATCTCCTACGAGCAGTACTTC
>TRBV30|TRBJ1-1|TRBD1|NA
CACDRGYNTEAFF
TGTGCCTGTGACAGGGGCTATAACACTGAAGCTTTCTTT
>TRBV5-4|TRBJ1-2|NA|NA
CASSLGRLNYGYTF
TGTGCCAGCAGCTTGGGTCGGCTAAACTATGGCTACACCTTC
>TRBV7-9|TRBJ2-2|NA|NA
CASSPTGNTGELFF
TGTGCCAGCAGCCCGACAGGAAACACCGGGGAGCTGTTTTTT
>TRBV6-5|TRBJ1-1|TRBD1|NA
CASSYSGTDEAFF
TGTGCCAGCAGTTACTCGGGGACAGATGAAGCTTTCTTT
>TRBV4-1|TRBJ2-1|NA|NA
CASSQEGSAGGNEQFF
TGCGCCAGCAGCCAAGAAGGGTCGGCCGGCGGGAATGAGCAGTTCTTC
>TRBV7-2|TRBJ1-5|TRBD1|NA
CASSPNPPGQTIMSPQHF
TGTGCCAGCAGCCCGAACCCTCCGGGACAGACTATCATGTCGCCCCAGCATTTT
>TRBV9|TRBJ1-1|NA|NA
CASSVADGNTEAFF
TGTGCCAGCAGCGTAGCGGACGGGAACACTGAAGCTTTCTTT
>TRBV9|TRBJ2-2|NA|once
CASSVEPTGELFF
TGTGCCAGCAGCGTAGAACCCACCGGGGAGCTGTTTTTT
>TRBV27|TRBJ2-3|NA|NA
CASSGGQTSTDTQYF
TGTGCCAGCAGTGGCGGACAGACTAGCACAGATACGCAGTATTTT
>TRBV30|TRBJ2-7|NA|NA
CARRAPEGVEQYF
TGTGCCAGAAGGGCCCCCGAGGGAGTCGAGCAGTACTTC
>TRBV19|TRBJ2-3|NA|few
CASSTRRGTSTDTQYF
TGTGCCAGTAGTACCCGTCGAGGCACTAGCACAGATACGCAGTATTTT
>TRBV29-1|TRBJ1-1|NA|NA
CSVEGSAEAFF
TGCAGCGTTGAGGGGAGCGCTGAAGCTTTCTTT
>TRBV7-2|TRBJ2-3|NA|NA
CASSVMTSTDTQYF
TGTGCCAGCAGCGTAATGACTAGCACAGATACGCAGTATTTT
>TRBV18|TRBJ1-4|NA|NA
CASSPTSGMEEKLFF
TGTGCCAGCTCACCAACGAGCGGAATGGAAGAAAAACTGTTTTTT
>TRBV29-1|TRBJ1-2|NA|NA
CSVERAGIISGYTF
TGCAGCGTTGAAAGGGCAGGGATTATCTCTGGCTACACCTTC
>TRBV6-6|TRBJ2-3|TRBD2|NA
CASSPLAGAHTDTQYF
TGTGCCAGCAGTCCCCTAGCGGGAGCCCACACAGATACGCAGTATTTT
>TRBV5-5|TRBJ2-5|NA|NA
CASSSGQLQETQYF
TGTGCCAGCAGCTCCGGACAGCTCCAAGAGACCCAGTACTTC
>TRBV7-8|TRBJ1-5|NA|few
CASSLRDFSNQPQHF
TGTGCCAGCAGCCTGCGGGACTTTAGCAATCAGCCCCAGCATTTT
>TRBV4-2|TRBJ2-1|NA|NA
CASSARDQLYNEQFF
TGTGCCAGCAGCGCCCGGGACCAACTCTACAATGAGCAGTTCTTC
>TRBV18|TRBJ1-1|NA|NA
CASSPLLGVASEAFF
TGTGCCAGCTCACCTCTTCTGGGGGTAGCGTCTGAAGCTTTCTTT
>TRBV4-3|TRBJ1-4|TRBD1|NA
CASSPGTGTEKLFF
TGCGCCAGCAGCCCCGGGACAGGGACGGAAAAACTGTTTTTT
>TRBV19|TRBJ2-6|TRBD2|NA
CASSTPGLAPDIFSGANVLTF
TGTGCCAGTAGTACTCCGGGACTAGCGCCCGATATATTCTCTGGGGCCAACGTCCTGACTTTC
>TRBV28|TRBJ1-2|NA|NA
CASSLVGGANYGYTF
TGTGCCAGCAGTTTAGTTGGGGGGGCCAACTATGGCTACACCTTC
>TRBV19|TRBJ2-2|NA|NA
CASKATDLRELFF
TGTGCCAGTAAGGCGACAGACCTCCGGGAGCTGTTTTTT
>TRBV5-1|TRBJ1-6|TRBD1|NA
CASSLGPGGNNSPLHF
TGCGCCAGCAGCTTGGGGCCAGGGGGCAATAATTCACCCCTCCACTTT
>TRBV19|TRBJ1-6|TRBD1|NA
CASSIGSGTVVNSPLHF
TGTGCCAGTAGTATAGGAAGCGGGACAGTGGTTAATTCACCCCTCCACTTT
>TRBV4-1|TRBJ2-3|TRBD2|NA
CASSQTGTSGSRDTQYF
TGCGCCAGCAGCCAGACTGGGACTAGCGGGAGCAGAGATACGCAGTATTTT
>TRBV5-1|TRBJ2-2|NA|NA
CASSLAGTSNTGELFF
TGCGCCAGCAGCTTGGCGGGGACTTCTAACACCGGGGAGCTGTTTTTT
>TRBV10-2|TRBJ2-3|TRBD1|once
CASPDYRGTGDTQYF
TGCGCCAGCCCCGATTACAGGGGGACAGGAGATACGCAGTATTTT
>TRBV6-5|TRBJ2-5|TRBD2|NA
CASSTGGETQYF
TGTGCCAGCAGTACGGGGGGAGAGACCCAGTACTTC
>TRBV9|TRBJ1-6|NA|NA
CASSPESSYNSPLHF
TGTGCCAGCAGCCCAGAGAGCTCCTATAATTCACCCCTCCACTTT
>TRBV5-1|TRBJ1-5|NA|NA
CASSLDGGIQPQHF
TGCGCCAGCAGCTTGGACGGGGGAATACAGCCCCAGCATTTT
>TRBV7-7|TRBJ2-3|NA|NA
CASSPRGAGRSTDTQYF
TGTGCCAGCAGCCCCCGGGGTGCAGGGAGGAGCACAGATACGCAGTATTTT
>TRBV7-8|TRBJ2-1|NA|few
CASHQGSSYNEQFF
TGTGCCAGCCACCAGGGGAGCTCCTACAATGAGCAGTTCTTC
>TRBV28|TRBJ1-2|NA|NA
CASSFKGPGYTF
TGTGCCAGCAGTTTTAAGGGTCCCGGCTACACCTTC
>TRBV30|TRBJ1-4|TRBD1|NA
CAWLPGTGAEKLFF
TGTGCCTGGCTGCCCGGGACAGGGGCCGAAAAACTGTTTTTT
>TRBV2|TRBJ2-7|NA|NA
CASRGGRQHFYEQYF
TGTGCCAGCAGGGGGGGACGGCAGCATTTTTACGAGCAGTACTTC
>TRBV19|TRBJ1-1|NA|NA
CASSDRDTLPEAFF
TGTGCCAGTAGTGATCGGGACACCCTGCCTGAAGCTTTCTTT
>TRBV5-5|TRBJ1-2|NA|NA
CASSLEGSGYTF
TGTGCCAGCAGCTTGGAGGGGAGCGGCTACACCTTC
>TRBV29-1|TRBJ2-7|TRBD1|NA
CSVGHTQGLDEQYF
TGCAGCGTCGGCCACACACAGGGGCTGGACGAGCAGTACTTC
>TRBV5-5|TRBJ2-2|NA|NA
CASSGPPSNTGELFF
TGTGCCAGCAGCGGGCCGCCCTCCAACACCGGGGAGCTGTTTTTT
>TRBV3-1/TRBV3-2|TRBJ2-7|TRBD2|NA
CASSRGAGGPHEQYF
TGTGCCAGCAGCCGGGGCGCGGGAGGGCCCCACGAGCAGTACTTC
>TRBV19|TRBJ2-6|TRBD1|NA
CASSRYHGTGGFIFSGANVLTF
TGTGCCAGTAGTCGATACCACGGGACAGGGGGCTTTATTTTCTCTGGGGCCAACGTCCTGACTTTC
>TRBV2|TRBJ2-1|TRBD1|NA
CASSPGTGPYNEQFF
TGTGCCAGCAGCCCCGGGACAGGGCCGTACAATGAGCAGTTCTTC
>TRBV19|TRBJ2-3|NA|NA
CASSKAGPWDTQYF
TGTGCCAGTAGTAAGGCAGGGCCATGGGATACGCAGTATTTT
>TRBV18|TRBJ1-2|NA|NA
CASSPEDADYGYTF
TGTGCCAGCTCTCCCGAAGACGCAGATTATGGCTACACCTTC
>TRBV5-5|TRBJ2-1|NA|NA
CASGWDGYNEQFF
TGTGCCAGCGGATGGGACGGATACAATGAGCAGTTCTTC
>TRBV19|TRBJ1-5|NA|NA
CASSQQGNQPQHF
TGTGCCAGTAGCCAACAGGGTAATCAGCCCCAGCATTTT
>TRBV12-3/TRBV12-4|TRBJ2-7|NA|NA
CASSLNPLYEQYF
TGTGCCAGCAGTTTGAACCCCCTCTACGAGCAGTACTTC
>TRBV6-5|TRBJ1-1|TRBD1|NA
CASSRGQGHEAFF
TGTGCCAGCAGCCGCGGACAGGGCCATGAAGCTTTCTTT
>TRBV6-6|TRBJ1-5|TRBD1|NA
CASSPDRDISNSNQPQHF
TGTGCCAGCAGTCCGGACAGGGACATTTCCAATAGCAATCAGCCCCAGCATTTT
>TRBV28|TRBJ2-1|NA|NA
CASSFRIGRGRGNEQFF
TGTGCCAGCAGTTTTCGGATTGGGCGGGGAAGGGGTAATGAGCAGTTCTTC
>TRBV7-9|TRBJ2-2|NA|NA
CASSPYGAGRNTGELFF
TGTGCCAGCAGCCCTTATGGGGCAGGGCGAAACACCGGGGAGCTGTTTTTT
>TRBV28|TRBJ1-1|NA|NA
CASSFRLNTEAFF
TGTGCCAGCAGTTTTAGGCTAAACACTGAAGCTTTCTTT